The 23 T cell receptor beta chains listed next were all sequenced from one sample in a study of cytomegalovirus exposure and HLA in healthy donors. 60 Vbeta and 13 Jbeta primers were used in PCR. The protocol was immunoSEQ multiplex PCR, while the TCRdb copy is restricted to in-frame clones and leaves out a portion. The table shows roughly 120,000 clones, with 70% to 85% occurring only once. Sequenced material: PBMCs. Receptors were obtained from a woman aged 40 to 55 in good health and CMV-seropositive.

The rearrangement joins TRBV2 to TRBJ2-7; 9 nucleotides line up with TRBD1. CDR3 length equals 14 residues. Trimming removed 8 bases from V and 6 bases from J; junction bases left unmatched: 11. Germline-derived CDR1 and CDR2 are SNHLY and FYNNEI. Here the CDR3 DNA reads TGTGCCAGCGGCCGGACAGGGGTCAGGAGCGAGCAGTACTTC. This translates into CASGRTGVRSEQYF.

This rearrangement joins TRBV7-8 to TRBJ2-7; 8 bases match TRBD2. The CDR3 covers 15 residues. In germline, CDR1 is SGHVS, CDR2 FQNEAQ. The V segment lost 5 bases and the J segment 4 bases; nucleotides outside the gene matches: 10. For the CDR3, the DNA is TGTGCCAGCAGCCCCGGGAGGGGAAGGGGATACGAGCAGTACTTC. It encodes CASSPGRGRGYEQYF.

This chain uses TRBV19 with TRBJ2-1, with 9 bases that match TRBD2. The CDR3 has 17 residues. J lost 1 base, V lost 5 bases, and 9 bases had no gene match. Per germline, CDR1 LNHDA and CDR2 SQIVND (reference sequence). Here the CDR3 DNA reads TGTGCCAGTAGTCCCCGGGGAGCGGGAGGTTCCTACAATGAGCAGTTCTTC. Protein: CASSPRGAGGSYNEQFF.

V is TRBV7-8 and J is TRBJ1-1; 11 bases match TRBD1. Trimming took 5 bases from V and 7 from J; bases not matched to a gene: 9. Germline V gives CDR1 SGHVS, CDR2 FQNEAQ. This CDR3 has 15 amino acids. The CDR3 region is CASSRRTGGNGEAFF. The CDR3 DNA sequence: TGTGCCAGCAGCCGTAGGACAGGGGGCAATGGTGAAGCTTTCTTT. Full variable domain (remainder filled in from reference TRBV7-8 and TRBJ1-1): GAGVSQSPRYKVAKRGQDVALRCDPISGHVSLFWYQQALGQGPEFLTYFQNEAQLDKSGLPSDRFFAERPEGSVSTLKIQRTQQEDSAVYLCASSRRTGGNGEAFFGQGTRLTVV.

The chain links TRBV28 to TRBJ1-2, with 8 bases matching TRBD1. V lost 5 bases and J lost 4; bases outside the gene matches: 12. This CDR3 is 16 amino acids long. The germline gives CDR1 MDHEN, CDR2 SYDVKM. The CDR3 protein is CASSPEAGGFGYGYTF. The CDR3 DNA sequence: TGTGCCAGCAGTCCCGAGGCAGGGGGCTTCGGCTATGGCTACACCTTC.

The J gene is TRBJ2-2, the V gene TRBV6-5, with D possibly being TRBD2 (6 bases). CDR3 length equals 14 residues. In germline, CDR1 is MNHEY, CDR2 SVGAGI. V dropped 6 bases and J dropped 0 bases, with 8 bases sitting between them. The CDR3 DNA sequence: TGTGCCAGCAGCCAGCGGGCGAACACCGGGGAGCTGTTTTTT. It codes for CASSQRANTGELFF.

This clone was picked up a small number of times. V is TRBV28 and J is TRBJ1-1; D gene uncertain. The CDR3 sequence is 14 residues long. V lost 4 bases, J lost 1 base, and 10 bases lay in between. Germline V gene data show CDR1 as MDHEN and CDR2 as SYDVKM. This chain's CDR3 is CASSSSGRNTEAFF. The CDR3, as DNA: TGTGCCAGCAGTTCGTCCGGGAGGAACACTGAAGCTTTCTTT. The variable domain in full, with the rest retrieved from reference TRBV28 and TRBJ1-1, is DVKVTQSSRYLVKRTGEKVFLECVQDMDHENMFWYRQDPGLGLRLIYFSYDVKMKEKGDIPEGYSVSREKKERFSLILESASTNQTSMYLCASSSSGRNTEAFFGQGTRLTVV.

The chain combines TRBV10-1 with TRBJ2-7, with 10 positions matching TRBD2. Germline CDR1 is WNHNN and CDR2 is SYGVQD (reference sequence). J gave up 9 bases and V 2 bases, and 7 bases lay outside the gene matches. The CDR3 runs 14 residues. The CDR3 loop reads CASSETGLASLQYF. In DNA, the CDR3 is TGCGCCAGCAGTGAGACGGGACTAGCGAGTTTGCAGTACTTC.

The V gene is TRBV6-1, the J gene TRBJ1-4; D not certain. Trimming took off 9 bases at V and 8 bases at J, with 10 bases between the two ends. The CDR3 loop spans 11 amino acids. The V gene's germline CDR1 is MNHNS and CDR2 SASEGT. The DNA for the CDR3 is TGTGCCAGTTGGCTGTCGGAAAAACTGTTTTTT. It encodes CASWLSEKLFF.

The V and J genes are TRBV7-9 and TRBJ2-1, with 9 bases aligning to TRBD2. This CDR3 is 13 amino acids long. Per the germline V gene, CDR1 is SEHNR and CDR2 is FQNEAQ (reference sequence). J lost 8 bases, V lost 5 bases, and 4 bases had no gene match. CDR3 DNA: TGTGCCAGCAGCCCGGGACTAGCTGATGAGCAGTTCTTC. Translating gives CASSPGLADEQFF.

The CDR3 DNA reads TGTGCCAGTTGGGGAGCGAACCTCAATGAGCAGTTCTTC. Amino acid sequence: CASWGANLNEQFF. The chain joins TRBV28 to TRBJ2-1; tentative D call: TRBD2 (5 bases). V lost 9 bases and J 6 bases, leaving 15 bases between the germline ends. CDR3 length equals 13 residues. Germline loops: CDR1 MDHEN, CDR2 SYDVKM.

This clone was picked up a small number of times. V and J are TRBV4-1 and TRBJ2-5; 7 bases map to TRBD1. The tail of the sequence fits TRBJ2-7 better, so the J call may be wrong. There are 13 residues in the CDR3. From germline, CDR1 is MGHRA and CDR2 YSYEKL. CDR3: CASSPDRNYEQYF. The CDR3 bases are TGCGCCAGCAGCCCGGACAGGAACTACGAGCAGTACTTC.

This rearrangement joins TRBV5-4 to TRBJ2-5; 13 bases are a match to TRBD2. Per the germline V gene, CDR1 is SGHNT and CDR2 is YYREEE (reference sequence). The CDR3 consists of 15 residues. V dropped 3 bases and J dropped 3; count of bases not matched to a gene: 2. The CDR3 reads CASSSGTSGKETQYF. The CDR3 coding sequence is TGTGCCAGCAGCTCCGGGACTAGCGGGAAAGAGACCCAGTACTTC.

The chain employs TRBV28 and TRBJ2-2, with 7 bases lining up with TRBD2. CDR3 length: 16 residues. Germline values: CDR1 MDHEN, CDR2 SYDVKM. V shed 3 bases, J shed 2 bases, and the junction held 6 bases outside the gene matches. For the CDR3, the DNA is TGTGCCAGCAGTTTTTTGGGCGGGGGTAACACCGGGGAGCTGTTTTTT. Encoded protein: CASSFLGGGNTGELFF.

In this sample, this clone turned up once. The CDR3 here is CASSRTAGDTQYF. The CDR3 DNA follows: TGTGCCAGCAGTCGGACAGCAGGAGATACGCAGTATTTT. The chain joins TRBV6-5 to TRBJ2-3; maybe TRBD1 (6 bases). Germline CDR1 MNHEY, CDR2 SVGAGI. This CDR3 has 13 residues. Trimming left V 5 bases short and J 5 bases short, with 11 bases between.

The chain links TRBV28 to TRBJ2-4; TRBD1 agrees at 8 bases. J lost 5 bases, V lost 5 bases, and 8 bases had no gene match. This CDR3 has 15 amino acids. Germline V CDR1 and CDR2: MDHEN, SYDVKM. The CDR3 region is CASSAAGGIENIQYF. The CDR3 nucleotides read TGTGCCAGCAGTGCGGCAGGGGGCATTGAAAACATTCAGTACTTC.

The J gene is TRBJ2-1, the V gene TRBV5-4; 10 bases align to TRBD2. V lost 0 bases to trimming and J lost 9 bases; unmatched junction nucleotides: 3. The CDR3 has 14 amino acids. Germline V lookup: CDR1 SGHNT, CDR2 YYREEE (reference sequence). CDR3 amino acids: CASSLGTSGIEQFF. The CDR3, as DNA: TGTGCCAGCAGCTTGGGGACTAGCGGTATTGAGCAGTTCTTC.

V usage is TRBV18 and J usage is TRBJ1-5, with D possibly being TRBD1 (6 bases). CDR3 length: 16 residues. Per the germline V gene, CDR1 is KGHSH and CDR2 is LQKENI. V lost 5 bases and J 0 bases, leaving 14 bases between the germline ends. CDR3 protein: CASSSRQVPSNQPQHF. The CDR3 bases are TGTGCCAGCTCATCCAGACAGGTCCCTAGCAATCAGCCCCAGCATTTT.

This clone showed up just once. A junction boundary mismatches the germline segment, possibly from a read error. V is TRBV18 and J is TRBJ1-1; 9 bases are a match to TRBD1. CDR1 is KGHSH and CDR2 is LQKENI in the germline V gene. This CDR3 spans 14 amino acids. The CDR3 here is CASSPQTGGTEAFF. In nucleotides, the CDR3 is TGTGCCAGCTCTCCACAGACAGGGGGGACTGAAGCTTTCTTT.

The J gene is TRBJ2-7, the V gene TRBV30; 11 nucleotides agree with TRBD2. Germline CDR1 and CDR2: GTSNPN and SVGIG (reference sequence). The trim removed 1 base at V and 3 bases at J, leaving 8 bases unmatched. This CDR3 region has 16 residues. CDR3 DNA sequence: TGTGCCTGGAGTGAATCTGGACTAGCGGGCTTCTACGAGCAGTACTTC. This sequence encodes CAWSESGLAGFYEQYF.

This chain joins TRBV19 and TRBJ2-1; 11 positions agree with TRBD2. After removal of 1 base from V and 7 bases from J, the junction contained 0 bases not matched to a gene. Germline CDR1 is LNHDA and CDR2 is SQIVND (reference sequence). The CDR3 is made up of 14 amino acids. Here the CDR3 reads CASSIGLAGNEQFF. As DNA, the CDR3 is TGTGCCAGTAGTATAGGACTAGCGGGGAATGAGCAGTTCTTC.

The J gene is TRBJ2-3, the V gene TRBV6-5, with no clear D. Germline lookup yields CDR1 MNHEY and CDR2 SVGAGI. This CDR3 has 13 residues. V shed 6 bases and J shed 1 base, with 8 bases lying between them. The CDR3 here is CASRSRRTDTQYF. DNA for the CDR3: TGTGCCAGCAGATCTAGGCGCACAGATACGCAGTATTTT.

This clone has at least ten counts. The V call is TRBV11-2, the J call TRBJ1-1; possible D gene TRBD1, 6 bases. Trimming took off 5 bases at V and 5 bases at J, with 21 bases between the two ends. The length of the CDR3 is 16 residues. The germline V gene encodes CDR1 SGHAT and CDR2 FQNNGV. CDR3 residues: CASSPLGQGYGTEAFF. CDR3 sequence (DNA): TGTGCCAGCAGCCCTCTCGGGCAGGGGTATGGAACTGAAGCTTTCTTT.